Following are 16 T cell receptor beta chains from one sample sequenced in a study of T cell responses to AZD1222 COVID-19 vaccine. Profiling relied on immunoSEQ multiplex PCR, and the TCRdb table lists in-frame clones only, not all of them. The data hold 140,000 to 150,000 clones, with around 90% observed a single time. The sample here was peripheral blood, taken on day 0 of MenACWY control vaccination. Source of these receptors: an adult in good health.

This clone was recorded only once. This chain connects TRBV4-1 to TRBJ1-6; D is undetermined. Germline V gene lookup returns CDR1 MGHRA and CDR2 YSYEKL. Trimming removed 4 bases at V and 7 bases at J, with 17 bases between. The CDR3 is made up of 16 amino acids. CDR3 sequence reads: CASSRATMNDNSPLHF. CDR3 bases: TGCGCCAGCAGCCGGGCAACAATGAACGACAATTCACCCCTCCACTTT.

The sample holds a few counts of this clone. The rearrangement links TRBV27 to TRBJ2-2, with D possibly matching TRBD2 (6 bases). CDR3 length: 16 residues. Germline V gene lookup returns CDR1 MNHEY and CDR2 SMNVEV (reference sequence). V was pared by 7 bases and J by 2 bases, with 17 bases between. The chain's CDR3 is CASKPMGAGNTGELFF. The CDR3 DNA reads TGTGCCAGCAAGCCGATGGGAGCGGGCAACACCGGGGAGCTGTTTTTT.

This clone has only a few counts. This chain uses TRBV10-1 with TRBJ1-3; D is ambiguous. Germline values: CDR1 WNHNN, CDR2 SYGVQD (reference sequence). The ends were cut back, 4 bases at V and 0 bases at J, with 7 bases in the middle. This CDR3 has 14 residues. CDR3 coding DNA: TGCGCCAGCAGTGGGGATATCTCTGGAAACACCATATATTTT. This gives the protein CASSGDISGNTIYF.

The rearrangement joins TRBV15 to TRBJ1-4; the D is unclear. The germline V gene has CDR1 LNHNV and CDR2 YYDKDF (reference sequence). V lost 1 base to trimming and J lost 0 bases, with 9 bases between them. This CDR3 contains 16 residues. The CDR3 DNA follows: TGTGCCACCAGCAGAGGGGCTAGCGCAACTAATGAAAAACTGTTTTTT. It codes for CATSRGASATNEKLFF.

This chain links TRBV7-2 with TRBJ1-1; D is undetermined. The germline gives CDR1 SGHTA, CDR2 FQGNSA. Trimming removed 0 bases from V and 9 bases from J, with 8 bases in between. The CDR3 consists of 12 residues. The chain's CDR3 is CASSLARAQAFF. In DNA, the CDR3 is TGTGCCAGCAGCTTAGCGCGGGCGCAAGCTTTCTTT.

The count of this clone is one. J is TRBJ2-5 and V is TRBV15, with D possibly matching TRBD2 (5 bases). This CDR3 has 14 amino acids. Germline V gives CDR1 LNHNV, CDR2 YYDKDF (reference sequence). V lost 3 bases and J 3 bases, leaving 11 bases between the germline ends. The CDR3 DNA is TGTGCCACCAGCAGCCACCGGCGGGAAGAGACCCAGTACTTC. Its translation: CATSSHRREETQYF.

The chain carries TRBV3-1 (or the pseudogene TRBV3-2) and TRBJ1-6; D is undetermined. This CDR3 has 12 residues. CDR1 LGHDT and CDR2 YNNKEL come from the germline V gene (reference sequence). The V end lost 2 bases, the J end lost 6 bases, and 2 bases lay between the germline ends. CDR3 nucleotides: TGTGCCAGCAGCCAAAGTAATTCACCCCTCCACTTT. Amino acids: CASSQSNSPLHF.

The V gene is TRBV6-6, the J gene TRBJ2-1, with D unclear. Looked up from germline, CDR1 is MNHNY and CDR2 is SVGAGI (reference sequence). Trimming stripped 3 bases from V and 5 bases from J, with 14 bases between. This CDR3 region has 15 residues. CDR3 in DNA: TGTGCCAGCAGTTATAATGACAAAACAAACAATGAGCAGTTCTTC. Translating it yields CASSYNDKTNNEQFF.

This rearrangement joins TRBV5-4 to TRBJ1-1, with 8 bases lining up with TRBD1. CDR1 and CDR2 from the germline V gene are SGHNT and YYREEE (reference sequence). The CDR3 has 14 amino acids. V gave up 4 bases and J gave up 4 bases; unmatched junction bases: 6. The CDR3 DNA reads as TGTGCCAGCAGCACCAAAACAGGGGGCACTGAAGCTTTCTTT. Translating it yields CASSTKTGGTEAFF.

This clone was counted once. J is TRBJ2-7 and V is TRBV28; 11 bases line up with TRBD2. There are 16 residues in the CDR3. After removal of 5 bases from V and 3 bases from J, the junction contained 9 bases not matched to a gene. Germline V gene data show CDR1 as MDHEN and CDR2 as SYDVKM. The DNA for the CDR3 is TGTGCCAGCAGTCGGACTAGCGGGCTTACTGACTACGAGCAGTACTTC. It yields the protein CASSRTSGLTDYEQYF.

The count of this clone is one. This sequence joins TRBV3-1 (or the pseudogene TRBV3-2) and TRBJ2-7, with 8 bases fitting TRBD2. With 5 bases clipped from V and 7 bases from J, the junction kept 13 bases outside the gene matches. Germline lookup yields CDR1 LGHDT and CDR2 YNNKEL (reference sequence). The CDR3 consists of 15 residues. The CDR3 sequence is CASSWGTRDIREQYF. The CDR3 nucleotides are TGTGCCAGCAGCTGGGGGACTAGGGATATTCGGGAGCAGTACTTC.

This rearrangement joins TRBV27 to TRBJ2-1; D is possibly TRBD2 (6 bases). The CDR3 totals 19 residues. The germline gives CDR1 MNHEY, CDR2 SMNVEV (reference sequence). V was shortened by 6 bases and J by 0 bases, with 24 bases between the two germline ends. CDR3 nucleotide sequence: TGTGCCAGCAGACTCGCCTTCGGGGGACGGGATAACTCCTACAATGAGCAGTTCTTC. Its protein product is CASRLAFGGRDNSYNEQFF.

This chain links TRBV10-2 with TRBJ2-2; 8 bases align to TRBD2. CDR1 and CDR2 (germline): WSHSY, SAAADI. This CDR3 region has 17 residues. Unmatched junction bases numbered 10, after V lost 5 bases and J lost 2 bases. The CDR3 DNA reads as TGCGCCAGCAGTACACTTATAGCGGGGCCAAACACCGGGGAGCTGTTTTTT. This gives the protein CASSTLIAGPNTGELFF.

CDR3 residues: CATSRDTGDQPQHF. The CDR3 DNA sequence: TGTGCCACCAGCAGAGATACAGGGGATCAGCCCCAGCATTTT. V gene TRBV15 combines with J gene TRBJ1-5, with 7 bases identical to TRBD1. The CDR3 has 14 amino acids. J was trimmed by 5 bases and V by 0 bases; bases with no gene match: 1. Germline V gene data show CDR1 as LNHNV and CDR2 as YYDKDF (reference sequence).

V is TRBV27 and J is TRBJ1-1; D gene ambiguous. CDR1 and CDR2 from the germline V gene are MNHEY and SMNVEV (reference sequence). This CDR3 comprises 13 residues. V lost 3 bases and J 5 bases, leaving 10 bases between the germline ends. The CDR3 region has the DNA TGTGCCAGCAGTTTTGTTTCGGGGACTGAAGCTTTCTTT. Translation: CASSFVSGTEAFF.

This clone showed up just once. The chain recombines TRBV11-2 with TRBJ2-7; D is perhaps TRBD2 (7 bases). Between the trimmed V and J ends, which lost 7 bases and 7 bases, there was a span of 14 bases. The CDR3 runs to 12 residues. The V gene's germline CDR1 is SGHAT and CDR2 FQNNGV. This chain's CDR3 is CASNGGPGEQYF. The CDR3 coding sequence is TGTGCCAGCAACGGGGGGCCGGGTGAGCAGTACTTC.